This TCR beta chain was identified during a study of T cell repertoires in cytomegalovirus infection. Overall study findings and caveats: The response measured ex vivo was dominated by TCR beta clonotypes (HLA-C-restricted and CMV-specific).

MiXCR, applied by TCRdb to the reads, yields one record per CDR3 protein. Of about half a million distinct CDR3 sequences in the sample, 30% to 35% were seen once. There are a few counts of this clonotype. What it binds is unknown. Trimming left V 11 bases short and J 0 bases short, with 17 bases between. The CDR3 is 15 residues long. Germline lookup yields CDR1 MNHEY and CDR2 SVGEGT. The chain carries TRBV6-2 or TRBV6-3 and TRBJ2-1, with D possibly being TRBD1 (5 bases). Sequenced here: cultured PBMCs, sampled from culture after CMV antigen stimulation. The TCR sequence derives from a human donor in good health (CMV status not recorded). Some clones in this sample may be carry-over from other donors' samples. The DNA for the CDR3 is TGTGCCTGCCCCCCAGGGCACCGCTCCTACAATGAGCAGTTCTTC. Translated, it gives CACPPGHRSYNEQFF.